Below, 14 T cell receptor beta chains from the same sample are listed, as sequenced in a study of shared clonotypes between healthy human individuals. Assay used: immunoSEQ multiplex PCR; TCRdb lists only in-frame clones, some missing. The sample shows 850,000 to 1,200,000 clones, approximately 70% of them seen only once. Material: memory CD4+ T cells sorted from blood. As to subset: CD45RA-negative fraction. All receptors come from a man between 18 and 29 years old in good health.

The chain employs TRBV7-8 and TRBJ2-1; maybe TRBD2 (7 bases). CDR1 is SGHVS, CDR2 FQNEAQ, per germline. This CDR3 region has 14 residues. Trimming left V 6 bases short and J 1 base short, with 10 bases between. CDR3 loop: CASRGGGSYNEQFF. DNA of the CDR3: TGTGCCAGCAGAGGGGGGGGGTCCTACAATGAGCAGTTCTTC.

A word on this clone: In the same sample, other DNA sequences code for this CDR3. CDR3 sequence reads: CASSIGGQGSYEQYF. The CDR3 DNA is TGTGCCAGTAGTATAGGGGGACAGGGATCCTACGAGCAGTACTTC. This chain links TRBV19 with TRBJ2-7; 9 nucleotides align to TRBD1. Germline V gene data show CDR1 as LNHDA and CDR2 as SQIVND (reference sequence). The ends lost 1 base at V and 1 base at J; junction bases unmatched: 2. CDR3 length: 15 amino acids.

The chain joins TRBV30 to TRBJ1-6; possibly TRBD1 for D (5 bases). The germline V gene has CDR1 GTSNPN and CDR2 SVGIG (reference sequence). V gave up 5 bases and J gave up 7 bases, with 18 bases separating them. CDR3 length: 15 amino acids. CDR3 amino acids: CAWSGLLEGNSPLHF. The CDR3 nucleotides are TGTGCCTGGTCGGGCCTACTCGAGGGGAATTCACCCCTCCACTTT.

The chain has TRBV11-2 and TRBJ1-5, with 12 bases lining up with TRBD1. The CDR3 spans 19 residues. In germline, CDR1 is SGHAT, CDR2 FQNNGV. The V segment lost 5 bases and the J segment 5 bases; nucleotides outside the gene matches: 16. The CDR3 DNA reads TGTGCCAGCAGCCTTACCTGGGACAGGGGGCCTAAGGGCGATCAGCCCCAGCATTTT. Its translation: CASSLTWDRGPKGDQPQHF.

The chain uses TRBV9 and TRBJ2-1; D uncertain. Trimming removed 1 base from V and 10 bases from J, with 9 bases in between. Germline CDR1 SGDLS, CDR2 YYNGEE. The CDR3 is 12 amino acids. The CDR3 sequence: CASSVNWGEQFF. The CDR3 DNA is TGTGCCAGCAGCGTAAATTGGGGAGAGCAGTTCTTC.

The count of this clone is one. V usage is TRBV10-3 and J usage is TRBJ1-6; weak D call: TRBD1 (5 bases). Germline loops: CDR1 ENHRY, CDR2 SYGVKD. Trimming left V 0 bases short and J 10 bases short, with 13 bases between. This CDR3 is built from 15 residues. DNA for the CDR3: TGTGCCATCAGTGAGTCGGGCGGGGGTGGATCACCCCTCCACTTT. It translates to CAISESGGGGSPLHF.

CDR3: CAWSTSGQTGGNGYTF. The DNA of the CDR3 is TGTGCCTGGAGTACATCCGGTCAAACAGGGGGAAATGGCTACACCTTC. The gene calls are TRBV30 and TRBJ1-2; 8 bases map to TRBD1. The CDR3 contains 16 residues. Looked up from germline, CDR1 is GTSNPN and CDR2 is SVGIG (reference sequence). Losses at the gene ends were 2 bases for V and 6 bases for J; bases not matched to a gene: 14.

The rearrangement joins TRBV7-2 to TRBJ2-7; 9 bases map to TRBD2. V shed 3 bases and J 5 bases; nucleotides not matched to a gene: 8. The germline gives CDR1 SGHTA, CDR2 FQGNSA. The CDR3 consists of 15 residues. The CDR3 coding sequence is TGTGCCAGCAGCTTCTTGGCGGGAGGGCAGAACGAGCAGTACTTC. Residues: CASSFLAGGQNEQYF.

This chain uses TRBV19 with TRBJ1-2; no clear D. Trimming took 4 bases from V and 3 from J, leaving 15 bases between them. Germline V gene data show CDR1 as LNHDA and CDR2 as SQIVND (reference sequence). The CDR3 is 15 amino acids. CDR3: CASSTPSPGDYGYTF. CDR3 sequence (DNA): TGTGCCAGTAGTACACCGTCGCCGGGAGACTATGGCTACACCTTC.

DNA for the CDR3: TGTGCCAGCGGCCCGGGGACCTCCTACGAGCAGTACTTC. Protein: CASGPGTSYEQYF. The chain joins TRBV27 to TRBJ2-7; D is tentatively TRBD1 or TRBD2 (5 bases each). Trimming took 8 bases from V and 0 from J, leaving 11 bases between them. The CDR3 sequence is 13 residues long. Looked up from germline, CDR1 is MNHEY and CDR2 is SMNVEV (reference sequence).

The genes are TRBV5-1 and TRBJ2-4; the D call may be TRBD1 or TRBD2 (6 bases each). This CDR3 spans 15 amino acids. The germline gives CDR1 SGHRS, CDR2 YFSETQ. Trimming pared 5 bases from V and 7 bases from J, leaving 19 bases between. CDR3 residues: CASRGTLGGRNIQYF. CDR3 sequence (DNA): TGCGCCAGCAGAGGGACCTTGGGGGGCAGGAACATTCAGTACTTC.

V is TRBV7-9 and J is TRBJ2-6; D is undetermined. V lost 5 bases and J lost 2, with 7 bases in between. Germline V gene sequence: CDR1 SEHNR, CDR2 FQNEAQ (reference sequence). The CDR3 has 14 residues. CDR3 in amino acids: CASSPSTGANVLTF. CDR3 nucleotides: TGTGCCAGCAGCCCAAGTACTGGGGCCAACGTCCTGACTTTC.

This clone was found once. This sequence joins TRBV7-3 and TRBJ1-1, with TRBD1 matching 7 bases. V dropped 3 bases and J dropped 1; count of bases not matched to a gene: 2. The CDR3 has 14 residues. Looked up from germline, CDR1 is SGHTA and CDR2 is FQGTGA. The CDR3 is CASSLAGGNTEAFF. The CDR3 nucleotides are TGTGCCAGCAGCTTGGCAGGGGGGAACACTGAAGCTTTCTTT.

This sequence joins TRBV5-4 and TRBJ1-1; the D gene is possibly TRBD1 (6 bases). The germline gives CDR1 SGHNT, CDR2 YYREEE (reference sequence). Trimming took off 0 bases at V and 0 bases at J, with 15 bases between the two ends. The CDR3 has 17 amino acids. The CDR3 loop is CASSLDRVGVLNTEAFF. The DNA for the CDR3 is TGTGCCAGCAGCTTGGACAGGGTGGGCGTCTTGAACACTGAAGCTTTCTTT.